Shown below are 23 T cell receptor beta chains from a single sample sequenced in a study of blood T cell repertoires in COVID-19. Clones were sequenced by immunoSEQ multiplex PCR, and TCRdb holds only the in-frame ones, with some missing. Of 150,000 to 200,000 clones listed, about 76% are singletons. Sequenced: peripheral blood. These receptors all stem from a woman aged 40 to 50 with COVID-19, enrolled during active disease.

For the CDR3, the DNA is TGTGCCAGCAGCCCCCATGGACCAGGGGCAAAAAACATTCAGTACTTC. This sequence encodes CASSPHGPGAKNIQYF. V gene TRBV11-2 combines with J gene TRBJ2-4, with D possibly matching TRBD1 (6 bases). The V gene lost 5 bases and the J gene lost 4 bases, with 18 bases spanning the gap. This CDR3 is 16 amino acids long. CDR1 and CDR2 from the germline V gene are SGHAT and FQNNGV.

The CDR3 DNA is TGTGCCAGCAGCTTAGGGACTCGAGATAATTCACCCCTCCACTTT. Translation gives CASSLGTRDNSPLHF. This sequence joins TRBV7-2 and TRBJ1-6; no clear D gene. Germline V lookup: CDR1 SGHTA, CDR2 FQGNSA. Between the trimmed V and J ends, which lost 1 base and 5 bases, there was a span of 9 bases. This CDR3 comprises 15 residues.

The rearrangement joins TRBV5-1 to TRBJ2-5; possibly TRBD2 for D (5 bases). CDR1 and CDR2 from the germline V gene are SGHRS and YFSETQ. Between the trimmed V and J ends, which lost 4 bases and 4 bases, there was a span of 11 bases. The CDR3 spans 13 residues. CDR3 amino acids: CASSPGYLETQYF. The DNA for the CDR3 is TGCGCCAGCAGCCCGGGGTATCTAGAGACCCAGTACTTC.

The chain carries TRBV12-5 and TRBJ1-6; D may be TRBD1 (5 bases). CDR3 length: 18 amino acids. The V end lost 0 bases, the J end lost 2 bases, and 14 bases lay between the germline ends. Germline V gene data show CDR1 as LGHNT and CDR2 as FRNRAP. In DNA, the CDR3 is TGTGCTAGTGGTTTGGTAGGGACGGGGGGGACCTATAATTCACCCCTCCACTTT. This codes for CASGLVGTGGTYNSPLHF. Using reference TRBV12-5 and TRBJ1-6 for the parts outside the CDR3, the full variable domain is DARVTQTPRHKVTEMGQEVTMRCQPILGHNTVFWYRQTMMQGLELLAYFRNRAPLDDSGMPKDRFSAEMPDATLATLKIQPSEPRDSAVYFCASGLVGTGGTYNSPLHFGNGTRLTVT.

The V gene is TRBV5-1, the J gene TRBJ2-3, with D unresolved. The germline V and J ends were trimmed by 5 bases and 0 bases, with 4 bases remaining between them. The CDR3 runs 12 residues. Germline loops: CDR1 SGHRS, CDR2 YFSETQ. In DNA form, the CDR3 reads TGCGCCAGCAGGGCCAGCACAGATACGCAGTATTTT. This encodes CASRASTDTQYF.

The gene calls are TRBV5-8 and TRBJ1-2; D ambiguous. CDR3 length: 13 amino acids. V gave up 4 bases and J gave up 6 bases, with 13 bases separating them. CDR1 and CDR2 from the germline V gene are SGHTS and YDEGEE. In DNA, the CDR3 is TGTGCCAGCAGCCCGGCGGGATCAAATGGCTACACCTTC. Translated, it gives CASSPAGSNGYTF.

The chain combines TRBV2 with TRBJ2-2; D possibly corresponds to TRBD2 (5 bases). CDR1 SNHLY and CDR2 FYNNEI come from the germline V gene. The CDR3 extends over 13 amino acids. Deletions cut 5 bases from V and 4 bases from J, with 8 bases between. The CDR3 here is CASSPDSTGELFF. The CDR3 bases are TGTGCCAGCAGTCCGGACTCCACCGGGGAGCTGTTTTTT.

This clone is a singleton in its sample. This chain links TRBV11-1 with TRBJ2-3; TRBD1 aligns across 9 bases. V dropped 5 bases and J dropped 4; count of bases not matched to a gene: 1. The CDR3 loop spans 13 amino acids. Germline values: CDR1 SGHAT, CDR2 FQDESV (reference sequence). The CDR3 DNA reads as TGTGCCAGCAGCCGGGACAGGGCAGATACGCAGTATTTT. Residues: CASSRDRADTQYF.

This rearrangement joins TRBV10-1 to TRBJ2-5; 11 nucleotides line up with TRBD2. The CDR3 covers 15 residues. Trimming removed 4 bases from V and 3 bases from J; junction bases left unmatched: 4. The V gene's germline CDR1 is WNHNN and CDR2 SYGVQD (reference sequence). CDR3: CASSAVTSGEETQYF. The CDR3 DNA reads TGCGCCAGCAGTGCAGTGACTAGCGGGGAAGAGACCCAGTACTTC.

This clone is a singleton in its sample. The gene calls are TRBV5-6 and TRBJ2-7, with TRBD1 matching over 9 bases. The germline gives CDR1 SGHDT, CDR2 YYEEEE. Trimming at V came to 1 base and at J to 2 bases, leaving 7 bases not matched to a gene. This CDR3 is 16 amino acids long. CDR3: CASSLTGGLLAYEQYF. CDR3 bases: TGTGCCAGCAGCTTGACAGGGGGCTTGCTAGCCTACGAGCAGTACTTC.

V usage is TRBV12-3 or TRBV12-4 and J usage is TRBJ1-2, with unresolved D. With 3 bases removed from V and 4 bases from J, the gap between germline ends came to 9 bases. The CDR3 runs 13 residues. The DNA for the CDR3 is TGTGCCAGCAGTTTTCTCACGGGCTATGGCTACACCTTC. Translated, it gives CASSFLTGYGYTF.

CDR3 region: CASSLDTGTNRRETQYF. CDR3 bases: TGCGCCAGCAGCTTGGATACGGGGACAAACCGTAGGGAGACCCAGTACTTC. This chain joins TRBV5-1 and TRBJ2-5; perhaps TRBD1 as D (6 bases). V was trimmed by 0 bases and J by 5 bases, leaving 20 bases between them. The germline CDR1 and CDR2 sequences are SGHRS and YFSETQ. The CDR3 loop spans 17 amino acids.

This chain connects TRBV5-1 to TRBJ2-3, with D perhaps TRBD2 (5 bases). Trimming stripped 0 bases from V and 5 bases from J, with 16 bases between. This CDR3 is 16 amino acids long. The germline V gene encodes CDR1 SGHRS and CDR2 YFSETQ. As DNA, the CDR3 is TGCGCCAGCAGCTTGGCCGGGGTTGGTGGGCAAGATACGCAGTATTTT. This gives the protein CASSLAGVGGQDTQYF.

The rearrangement links TRBV18 to TRBJ1-4; D is perhaps TRBD1 (6 bases). CDR3 length: 12 amino acids. V gave up 3 bases and J gave up 10 bases, with 9 bases separating them. Germline CDR1 KGHSH, CDR2 LQKENI. The CDR3 nucleotides read TGTGCCAGCTCACCCCGCAGGGGAAAACTGTTTTTT. As protein: CASSPRRGKLFF.

The chain has TRBV5-1 and TRBJ2-1, with TRBD2 matching 10 bases. The germline V gene has CDR1 SGHRS and CDR2 YFSETQ. After removal of 0 bases from V and 5 bases from J, the junction contained 2 bases not matched to a gene. The CDR3 totals 15 residues. The CDR3 nucleotides are TGCGCCAGCAGCTTGGGACTAGCGGGCGACAATGAGCAGTTCTTC. Translated, it gives CASSLGLAGDNEQFF.

This clone has just a few counts. V and J are TRBV6-4 and TRBJ2-3, with D unresolved. Between the trimmed V and J ends, which lost 2 bases and 7 bases, there was a span of 10 bases. This CDR3 has 13 amino acids. The V gene's germline CDR1 is MRHNA and CDR2 SNTAGT. The chain's CDR3 is CASSDGPENTQYF. CDR3 in DNA: TGTGCCAGCAGTGACGGGCCAGAAAATACGCAGTATTTT.

The CDR3 protein is CASSLSSEAFF. CDR3 nucleotide sequence: TGTGCCAGCAGCTTATCTTCGGAAGCTTTCTTT. The rearrangement links TRBV5-4 to TRBJ1-1; D uncertain. Germline loops: CDR1 SGHNT, CDR2 YYREEE (reference sequence). The V end was cut by 2 bases, the J end by 8 bases, with 7 bases between. The CDR3 consists of 11 residues.

V and J are TRBV5-4 and TRBJ2-7; no clear D gene. This CDR3 is built from 16 residues. Trimming stripped 4 bases from V and 4 bases from J, with 21 bases between. Germline assignment: CDR1 SGHNT and CDR2 YYREEE (reference sequence). In nucleotides, the CDR3 is TGTGCCAGCAGCCCACCTCCGGGTTCAGTAACGTACGAGCAGTACTTC. It specifies CASSPPPGSVTYEQYF.

The rearrangement links TRBV15 to TRBJ2-1; tentatively, D is TRBD1 (5 bases). Germline assignment: CDR1 LNHNV and CDR2 YYDKDF (reference sequence). Deletions cut 0 bases from V and 3 bases from J, with 15 bases between. The length of the CDR3 is 17 residues. The CDR3 protein is CATSRDRVTDFYNEQFF. DNA of the CDR3: TGTGCCACCAGCAGAGATAGGGTGACAGACTTCTACAATGAGCAGTTCTTC.

This chain joins TRBV5-1 and TRBJ1-6; D perhaps matches TRBD1 (5 bases). V was shortened by 1 base and J by 4 bases, with 9 bases between the two germline ends. Germline-derived CDR1 and CDR2 are SGHRS and YFSETQ. The CDR3 is made up of 15 amino acids. The chain's CDR3 is CASSLTAGYNSPLHF. Here the CDR3 DNA reads TGCGCCAGCAGCTTGACGGCAGGGTATAATTCACCCCTCCACTTT.

This chain links TRBV5-3 with TRBJ2-5, with unresolved D. TRBV5-3 is treated as an ORF (open reading frame) with a function not yet certain. CDR3 length: 11 residues. V was shortened by 1 base and J by 5 bases, with 3 bases between the two germline ends. CDR3 protein: CARSLRETQYF. The CDR3 nucleotides are TGTGCCAGAAGCTTGCGTGAGACCCAGTACTTC.

This chain uses TRBV5-1 with TRBJ2-6; 7 nucleotides align to TRBD2. The V gene's germline CDR1 is SGHRS and CDR2 YFSETQ. The V gene end was trimmed by 7 bases and the J gene end by 0 bases; junction bases not matched to a gene: 7. The CDR3 is made up of 16 amino acids. The CDR3 loop reads CASGEGLSSGANVLTF. The CDR3 nucleotides are TGCGCCAGCGGGGAGGGCCTTAGCTCTGGGGCCAACGTCCTGACTTTC.

This clone has just a few counts. This rearrangement joins TRBV3-1 (or the pseudogene TRBV3-2) to TRBJ1-3; 10 nucleotides match TRBD1. The CDR3 length is 14 residues. Trimming at V came to 4 bases and at J to 8 bases, leaving 5 bases not matched to a gene. CDR1 is LGHDT and CDR2 is YNNKEL in the germline V gene (reference sequence). The CDR3, as DNA: TGTGCCAGCAGCCGGGACAGGGGAGGTGACACCATATATTTT. It encodes CASSRDRGGDTIYF.